The entry that follows covers one T cell receptor (beta chain) sequence. The library came from three nested PCR rounds adapted from ARM-PCR protocols. Using its own MiXCR run on the multiplex PCR reads, TCRdb lists one record per CDR3 protein. The sample has approximately 110,000 distinct CDR3 sequences, 62% seen once. The template was RNA from unsorted bulk tissue. More than 3 cm separated this lung sample from the edge of the tumor. This entry comes from a study of tumor and adjacent non-tumor tissue in lung cancer. The sample was distant non-tumor lung tissue. The TCR was taken from a man between 60 and 75 years old with non-small cell lung cancer.

The CDR3 loop is CSVAGTSMYEQFF. Written as DNA, the CDR3 is TGCAGCGTTGCGGGGACTAGCATGTATGAGCAGTTCTTC. The chain carries TRBV29-1 and TRBJ2-1; 9 bases align to TRBD2. V lost 4 bases to trimming and J lost 8 bases; unmatched junction nucleotides: 6. The length of the CDR3 is 13 residues. Germline CDR1 is SQVTM and CDR2 is ANQGSEA.